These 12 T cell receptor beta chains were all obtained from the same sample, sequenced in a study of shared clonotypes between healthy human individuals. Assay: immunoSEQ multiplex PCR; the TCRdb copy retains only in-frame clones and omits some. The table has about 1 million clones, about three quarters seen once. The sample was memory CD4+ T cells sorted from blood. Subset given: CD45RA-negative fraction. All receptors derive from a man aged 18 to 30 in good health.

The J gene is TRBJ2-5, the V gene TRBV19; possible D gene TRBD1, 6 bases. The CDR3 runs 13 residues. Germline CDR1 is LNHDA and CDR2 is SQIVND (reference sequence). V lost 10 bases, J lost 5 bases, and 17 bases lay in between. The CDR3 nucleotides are TGTGCCACCGGGTTAGGGGGTCCCGAGACCCAGTACTTC. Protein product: CATGLGGPETQYF.

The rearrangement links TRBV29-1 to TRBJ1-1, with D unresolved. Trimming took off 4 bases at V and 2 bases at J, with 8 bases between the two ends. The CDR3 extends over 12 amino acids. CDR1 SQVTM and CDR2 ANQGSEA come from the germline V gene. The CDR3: CSVGHQNTEAFF. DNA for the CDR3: TGCAGCGTTGGCCACCAAAACACTGAAGCTTTCTTT.

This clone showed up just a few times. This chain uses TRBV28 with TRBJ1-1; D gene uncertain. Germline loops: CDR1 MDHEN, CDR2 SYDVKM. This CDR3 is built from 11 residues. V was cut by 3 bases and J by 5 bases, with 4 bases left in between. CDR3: CASSFRTEAFF. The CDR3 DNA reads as TGTGCCAGCAGTTTTAGGACTGAAGCTTTCTTT.

CDR3 nucleotides: TGCGCCAGCAGCCGATCGGGGGCGGAAGAGACCCAGTACTTC. As protein: CASSRSGAEETQYF. The chain employs TRBV5-1 and TRBJ2-5; D tentatively fits TRBD1 or TRBD2 (6 bases each). The CDR3 runs 14 residues. Germline lookup yields CDR1 SGHRS and CDR2 YFSETQ. Deletions cut 4 bases from V and 3 bases from J, with 13 bases between.

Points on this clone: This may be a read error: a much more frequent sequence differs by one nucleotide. Here the CDR3 DNA reads TGTGCCAGCAGCCTCCCGGATCGGGGGGGCGACACCGGGGGGCTGTTTTTT. It yields the protein CASSLPDRGGDTGGLFF. J is TRBJ2-2 and V is TRBV5-4; 8 bases are shared with TRBD2. The V gene's germline CDR1 is SGHNT and CDR2 YYREEE (reference sequence). The CDR3 is made up of 17 amino acids.

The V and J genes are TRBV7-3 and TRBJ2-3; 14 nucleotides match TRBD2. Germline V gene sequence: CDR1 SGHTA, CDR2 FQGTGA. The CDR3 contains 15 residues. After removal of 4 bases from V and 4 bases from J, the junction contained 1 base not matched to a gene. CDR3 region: CASSSGLAGADTQYF. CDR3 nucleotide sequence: TGTGCCAGCAGCTCGGGACTAGCGGGGGCAGATACGCAGTATTTT.

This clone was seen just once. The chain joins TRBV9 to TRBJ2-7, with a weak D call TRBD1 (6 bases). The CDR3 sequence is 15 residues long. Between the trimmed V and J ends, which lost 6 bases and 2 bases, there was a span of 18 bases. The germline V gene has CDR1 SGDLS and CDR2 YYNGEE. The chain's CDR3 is CASTPHRDSTYEQYF. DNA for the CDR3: TGTGCCAGCACCCCCCACAGGGATTCGACCTACGAGCAGTACTTC.

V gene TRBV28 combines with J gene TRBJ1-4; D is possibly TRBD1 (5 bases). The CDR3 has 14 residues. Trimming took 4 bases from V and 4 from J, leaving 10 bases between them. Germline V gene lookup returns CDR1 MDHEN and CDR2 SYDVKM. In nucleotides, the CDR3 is TGTGCCAGCAGTTCGACAGACGATAATGAAAAACTGTTTTTT. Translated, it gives CASSSTDDNEKLFF.

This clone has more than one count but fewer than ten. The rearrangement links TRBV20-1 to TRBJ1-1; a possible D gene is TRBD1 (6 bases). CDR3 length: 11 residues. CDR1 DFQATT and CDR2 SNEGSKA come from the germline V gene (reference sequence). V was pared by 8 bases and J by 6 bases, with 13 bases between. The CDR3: CSLQGNAEAFF. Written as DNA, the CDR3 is TGCAGTCTACAGGGTAACGCTGAAGCTTTCTTT.

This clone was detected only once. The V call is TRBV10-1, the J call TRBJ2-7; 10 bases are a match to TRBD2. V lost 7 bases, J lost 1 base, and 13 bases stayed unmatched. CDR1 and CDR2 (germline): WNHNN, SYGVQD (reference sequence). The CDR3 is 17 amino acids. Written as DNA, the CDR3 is TGCGCCAGCAAACTAGCGGGACATCTACTGGGGTCCTACGAGCAGTACTTC. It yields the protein CASKLAGHLLGSYEQYF.

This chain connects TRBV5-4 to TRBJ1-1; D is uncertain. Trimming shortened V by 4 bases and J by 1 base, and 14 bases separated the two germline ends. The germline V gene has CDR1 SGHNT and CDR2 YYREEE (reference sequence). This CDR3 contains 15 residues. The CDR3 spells CASSPKIIPNTEAFF. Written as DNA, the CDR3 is TGTGCCAGCAGCCCGAAAATAATTCCGAACACTGAAGCTTTCTTT.

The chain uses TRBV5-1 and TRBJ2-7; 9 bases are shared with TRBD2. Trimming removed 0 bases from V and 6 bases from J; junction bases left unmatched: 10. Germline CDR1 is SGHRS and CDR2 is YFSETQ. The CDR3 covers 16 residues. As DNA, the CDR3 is TGCGCCAGCAGCTTGGCTCCGGCTAGCGGGACGGGCGAGCAGTACTTC. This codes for CASSLAPASGTGEQYF.